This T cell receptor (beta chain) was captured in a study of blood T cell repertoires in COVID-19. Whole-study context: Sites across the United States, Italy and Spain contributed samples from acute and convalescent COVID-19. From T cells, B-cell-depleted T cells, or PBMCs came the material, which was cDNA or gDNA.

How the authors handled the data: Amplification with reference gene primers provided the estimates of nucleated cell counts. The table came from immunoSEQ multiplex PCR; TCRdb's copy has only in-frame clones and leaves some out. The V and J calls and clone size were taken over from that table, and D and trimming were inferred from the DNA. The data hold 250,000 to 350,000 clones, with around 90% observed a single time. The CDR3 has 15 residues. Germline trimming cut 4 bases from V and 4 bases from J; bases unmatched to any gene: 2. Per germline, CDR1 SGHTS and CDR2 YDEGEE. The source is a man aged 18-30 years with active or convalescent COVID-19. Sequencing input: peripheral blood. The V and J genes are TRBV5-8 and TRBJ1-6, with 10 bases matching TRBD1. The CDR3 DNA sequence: TGTGCCAGCAGCAAGGGACAGGGGTATAATTCACCCCTCCACTTT. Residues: CASSKGQGYNSPLHF.